The 14 T cell receptor beta chains below were found in one sample sequenced in a study of shared clonotypes between healthy human individuals. Clones were sequenced by immunoSEQ multiplex PCR, and TCRdb holds only the in-frame ones, with some missing. The table has nearly 500,000 clones, around 80% seen once; the top ten hold over 10%. The specimen sequenced was PBMCs. These receptor sequences come from a woman between 35 and 50 years old in good health. Some clones in this sample may be carry-over from other donors' samples.

The J gene is TRBJ1-4, the V gene TRBV28, with TRBD1 matching over 8 bases. The CDR3 has 14 residues. Germline V CDR1 and CDR2: MDHEN, SYDVKM. After removal of 5 bases from V and 7 bases from J, the junction contained 6 bases not matched to a gene. The CDR3 DNA sequence: TGTGCCAGCAGTGAACAGGGGGAGGGTGAAAAACTGTTTTTT. It codes for CASSEQGEGEKLFF.

V is TRBV7-2 and J is TRBJ2-7; 8 nucleotides agree with TRBD2. The ends lost 7 bases at V and 0 bases at J; junction bases unmatched: 5. Germline assignment: CDR1 SGHTA and CDR2 FQGNSA. This CDR3 spans 14 amino acids. The CDR3 here is CASTTGTSSYEQYF. In nucleotides, the CDR3 is TGTGCCAGCACCACCGGGACTAGCTCCTACGAGCAGTACTTC.

This clone was seen a handful of times. The identical CDR3 is also encoded by other nucleotide sequences in the sample. The chain couples TRBV27 to TRBJ1-2; the D gene is possibly TRBD1 (5 bases). V lost 0 bases and J 3 bases, leaving 11 bases between the germline ends. CDR1 MNHEY and CDR2 SMNVEV come from the germline V gene (reference sequence). The CDR3 length is 15 residues. CDR3 residues: CASSLSVQGHYGYTF. In DNA form, the CDR3 reads TGTGCCAGCAGTTTATCCGTGCAGGGTCACTATGGCTACACCTTC.

This clone was seen only a few times. V usage is TRBV10-3 and J usage is TRBJ2-2; perhaps TRBD1 as D (6 bases). The CDR3 extends over 13 amino acids. Germline CDR1 ENHRY, CDR2 SYGVKD. V dropped 10 bases and J dropped 0 bases, with 9 bases sitting between them. The CDR3 DNA is TGTGCCAGCCACAGGGCGAACACCGGGGAGCTGTTTTTT. Translated, it gives CASHRANTGELFF.

This clone was recorded once. This rearrangement joins TRBV6-4 to TRBJ2-6; D remains unclear. Per the germline V gene, CDR1 is MRHNA and CDR2 is SNTAGT. The CDR3 length is 16 residues. V shed 6 bases and J shed 0 bases, with 12 bases lying between them. The CDR3 spells CASSVSRNSGANVLTF. CDR3 in DNA: TGTGCCAGCAGCGTATCACGGAACTCTGGGGCCAACGTCCTGACTTTC.

V is TRBV19 and J is TRBJ1-2; D remains ambiguous. The germline gives CDR1 LNHDA, CDR2 SQIVND (reference sequence). V dropped 6 bases and J dropped 1 base, with 12 bases sitting between them. The CDR3 is 14 residues long. As DNA, the CDR3 is TGTGCCAGTAGCCCCCCCGGGAATAACTATGGCTACACCTTC. Amino acid sequence: CASSPPGNNYGYTF.

The chain carries TRBV7-3 and TRBJ2-2; D is tentatively TRBD1 or TRBD2 (5 bases each). Germline V gene sequence: CDR1 SGHTA, CDR2 FQGTGA. Trimming took 0 bases from V and 1 from J, leaving 9 bases between them. The CDR3 runs to 16 residues. CDR3 coding DNA: TGTGCCAGCAGCTTAACCGGGGCGGGGAACACCGGGGAGCTGTTTTTT. Its protein is CASSLTGAGNTGELFF. The variable domain in full, with the rest retrieved from reference TRBV7-3 and TRBJ2-2, is GAGVSQTPSNKVTEKGKYVELRCDPISGHTALYWYRQSLGQGPEFLIYFQGTGAADDSGLPNDRFFAVRPEGSVSTLKIQRTERGDSAVYLCASSLTGAGNTGELFFGEGSRLTVL.

This clone was seen a few times. J is TRBJ2-6 and V is TRBV28, with a tentative D call TRBD1 (5 bases). With 3 bases removed from V and 2 bases from J, the gap between germline ends came to 8 bases. CDR1 is MDHEN, CDR2 SYDVKM, per germline. The CDR3 consists of 15 residues. The CDR3 DNA reads as TGTGCCAGCAGTTTGGTGGGGCCTGGGGCCAACGTCCTGACTTTC. Protein product: CASSLVGPGANVLTF. Complete variable domain (other parts from reference TRBV28 and TRBJ2-6): DVKVTQSSRYLVKRTGEKVFLECVQDMDHENMFWYRQDPGLGLRLIYFSYDVKMKEKGDIPEGYSVSREKKERFSLILESASTNQTSMYLCASSLVGPGANVLTFGAGSRLTVL.

The chain joins TRBV7-3 to TRBJ2-3, with 7 bases matching TRBD2. CDR3 length: 15 amino acids. The germline gives CDR1 SGHTA, CDR2 FQGTGA. V lost 0 bases and J lost 2; bases outside the gene matches: 2. The CDR3 coding sequence is TGTGCCAGCAGCTTAACGGGAGGGTACACAGATACGCAGTATTTT. Amino acid sequence: CASSLTGGYTDTQYF.

The genes are TRBV2 and TRBJ1-5, with 12 bases that match TRBD1. This CDR3 spans 16 amino acids. V was clipped by 6 bases and J by 7 bases; unmatched bases: 10. Germline V gives CDR1 SNHLY, CDR2 FYNNEI. CDR3 sequence: CASSTGTGGGGQPQHF. The CDR3 nucleotides read TGTGCCAGCAGCACCGGGACAGGGGGCGGGGGGCAGCCCCAGCATTTT.

The chain recombines TRBV10-3 with TRBJ1-2, with a possible D match to TRBD1 (5 bases). CDR1 ENHRY and CDR2 SYGVKD come from the germline V gene. The CDR3 runs 14 residues. V lost 6 bases and J 5 bases, leaving 16 bases between the germline ends. CDR3 in amino acids: CAIRRDGGAYGYTF. Here the CDR3 DNA reads TGTGCCATCAGACGGGACGGGGGAGCTTATGGCTACACCTTC.

This sequence joins TRBV9 and TRBJ2-4; tentative D call: TRBD2 (6 bases). Germline values: CDR1 SGDLS, CDR2 YYNGEE. V dropped 4 bases and J dropped 0 bases, with 26 bases sitting between them. This CDR3 comprises 20 residues. Here the CDR3 reads CASSSGGVATYTGAKNIQYF. The CDR3 DNA reads as TGTGCCAGCAGCTCAGGAGGGGTAGCGACCTATACAGGAGCCAAAAACATTCAGTACTTC.

As concerns this clone: A far larger clone is a single base away, which makes a read error likely. It is unclear where the CDR3 begins or ends on the DNA, so no DNA is shown, and the CDR3 is as TCRdb lists it. The V gene is TRBV28, the J gene TRBJ1-2; the table's TRBD1 call for D was not verified on the DNA. Looked up from germline, CDR1 is MDHEN and CDR2 is SYDVKM. The CDR3 is 12 amino acids in total, end residues counted. The CDR3 protein is CASSNSVGEGAF.

This clone turned up a few times. The chain links TRBV6-6 to TRBJ1-1, with 7 positions matching TRBD1. Germline V gene data show CDR1 as MNHNY and CDR2 as SVGAGI (reference sequence). The CDR3 extends over 13 amino acids. After removal of 7 bases from V and 1 base from J, the junction contained 3 bases not matched to a gene. This CDR3 is CASTDRRNTEAFF. In DNA, the CDR3 is TGTGCCAGCACGGACAGGAGGAACACTGAAGCTTTCTTT.